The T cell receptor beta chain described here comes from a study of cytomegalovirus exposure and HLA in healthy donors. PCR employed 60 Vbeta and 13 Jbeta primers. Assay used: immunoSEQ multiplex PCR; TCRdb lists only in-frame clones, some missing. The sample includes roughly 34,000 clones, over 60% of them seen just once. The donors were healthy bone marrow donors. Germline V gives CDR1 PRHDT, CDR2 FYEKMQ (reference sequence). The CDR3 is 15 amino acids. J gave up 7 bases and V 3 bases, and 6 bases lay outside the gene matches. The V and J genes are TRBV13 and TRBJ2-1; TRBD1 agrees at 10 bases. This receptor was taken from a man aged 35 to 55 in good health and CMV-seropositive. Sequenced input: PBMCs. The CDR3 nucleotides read TGTGCCAGCAGCTTGAGAGGGACAGGGGTGAATGAGCAGTTCTTC. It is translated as CASSLRGTGVNEQFF. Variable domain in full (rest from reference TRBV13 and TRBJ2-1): AAGVIQSPRHLIKEKRETATLKCYPIPRHDTVYWYQQGPGQDPQFLISFYEKMQSDKGSIPDRFSAQQFSDYHSELNMSSLELGDSALYFCASSLRGTGVNEQFFGPGTRLTVL.